This entry features one T cell receptor (beta chain) sequence. Germline CDR1 is SEHNR and CDR2 is FQNEAQ (reference sequence). V lost 5 bases and J 1 base, leaving 12 bases between the germline ends. The CDR3 sequence is 15 residues long. This sample was included in a study of blood T cell repertoires in COVID-19. Study background: Acute-phase and convalescent COVID-19 samples originated in the United States, Italy and Spain. The cDNA or gDNA used as material had been derived from T cells, B-cell-depleted T cells, or PBMCs.

In the source study's methods: Quantification of nucleated cells was approximated via reference gene primer amplification. The protocol was immunoSEQ multiplex PCR, while the TCRdb copy is restricted to in-frame clones and leaves out a portion. V, J and clone size derive from that table, while D and trimming were established from the DNA sequence. The sample holds hundreds of thousands of clones, around nine tenths seen once. This receptor was obtained from a woman aged 60-75 years with acute or convalescent COVID-19. Sequencing used peripheral blood. The chain carries TRBV7-9 and TRBJ1-5, with D perhaps matching TRBD1 (5 bases). CDR3 region: CASSPARQSNQPQHF. The CDR3, as DNA: TGTGCCAGCAGCCCGGCGAGACAGAGCAATCAGCCCCAGCATTTT.